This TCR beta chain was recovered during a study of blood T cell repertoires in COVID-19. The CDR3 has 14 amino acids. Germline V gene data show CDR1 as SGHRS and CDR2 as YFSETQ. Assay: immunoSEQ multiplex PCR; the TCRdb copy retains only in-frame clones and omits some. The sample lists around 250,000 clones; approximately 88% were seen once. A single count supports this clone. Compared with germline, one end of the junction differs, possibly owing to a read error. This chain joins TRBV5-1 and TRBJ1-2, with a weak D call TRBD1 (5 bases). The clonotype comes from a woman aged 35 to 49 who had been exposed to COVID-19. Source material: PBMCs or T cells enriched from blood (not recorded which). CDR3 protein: CASSLVPGVEGYTF. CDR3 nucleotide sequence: TGTGCCAGCAGCTTGGTCCCGGGGGTGGAGGGCTACACCTTC.